This passage covers 6 T cell receptor beta chains from one sample sequenced in a study of blood T cell repertoires in COVID-19. Profiled with immunoSEQ multiplex PCR; TCRdb holds only in-frame clones, not every one. This table holds roughly 200,000 clones, roughly 88% found once. Input material: peripheral blood. The receptors come from a human donor in a cohort sampled during active COVID-19.

The chain joins TRBV5-1 to TRBJ2-1; 8 nucleotides match TRBD2. This CDR3 contains 15 residues. CDR1 is SGHRS and CDR2 is YFSETQ in the germline V gene. Trimming took 4 bases from V and 0 from J; bases not matched to a gene: 3. The CDR3 sequence is CASSPLADSYNEQFF. Written as DNA, the CDR3 is TGCGCCAGCAGCCCACTAGCGGACTCCTACAATGAGCAGTTCTTC.

This clone was recorded at least ten times. This chain connects TRBV28 to TRBJ1-1; tentative D call: TRBD1 (5 bases). Germline CDR1 is MDHEN and CDR2 is SYDVKM. V was cut by 5 bases and J by 10 bases, with 14 bases left in between. The CDR3 runs 12 residues. This chain's CDR3 is CASSLRYQGAFF. The CDR3, as DNA: TGTGCCAGCAGTCTTCGATACCAGGGAGCTTTCTTT.

This clone has just a few counts. The chain combines TRBV10-2 with TRBJ1-5, with 10 bases aligning to TRBD1. CDR1 is WSHSY and CDR2 is SAAADI in the germline V gene. With V trimmed by 0 bases and J by 4 bases, 3 bases remained unmatched. This CDR3 has 16 residues. CDR3 residues: CASSESDRGTNQPQHF. The CDR3 coding sequence is TGCGCCAGCAGTGAGTCGGACAGGGGGACGAATCAGCCCCAGCATTTT.

The rearrangement uses TRBV5-1 and TRBJ2-3; 12 nucleotides match TRBD2. The junction had 10 bases not matched to a gene; V was cut back by 4 bases and J by 7 bases. This CDR3 is 16 amino acids long. Germline CDR1 reads SGHRS; CDR2 reads YFSETQ. CDR3 amino acids: CASSRLTSGSGNTQYF. CDR3 bases: TGCGCCAGCAGCCGCCTGACTAGCGGGAGCGGAAATACGCAGTATTTT.

The chain links TRBV29-1 to TRBJ2-7, with D possibly matching TRBD2 (6 bases). V lost 6 bases, J lost 0 bases, and 15 bases lay in between. Germline assignment: CDR1 SQVTM and CDR2 ANQGSEA. The CDR3 length is 14 residues. CDR3 bases: TGCAGCGTAGCGCGGGGTAAAAGCTCCTACGAGCAGTACTTC. The encoded protein is CSVARGKSSYEQYF.

V and J are TRBV6-6 and TRBJ2-7; D possibly corresponds to TRBD1 (6 bases). Germline lookup yields CDR1 MNHNY and CDR2 SVGAGI (reference sequence). The CDR3 spans 14 residues. V lost 6 bases to trimming and J lost 7 bases, with 19 bases between them. The CDR3 reads CASRPVAGAREQYF. The CDR3 DNA sequence: TGTGCCAGCAGACCCGTCGCAGGGGCGCGTGAGCAGTACTTC.